This T cell receptor (beta chain) was identified in a study of neurological immune-mediated disorders. Germline CDR1 reads SGHVS; CDR2 reads FNYEAQ. The J segment lost 0 bases and the V segment lost 2 bases, leaving 12 bases of the junction unmatched. This CDR3 is built from 20 residues. This clonotype turned up a few times. Antigen unknown. Study findings and constraints: One cluster of related CDR3 sequences contained, by phylogenetic grouping, the repertoires of 18 of 34 multiple sclerosis patients and formed a possible signature. TCR clonal expansion peaked in HTLV-1-associated myelopathy patients and was lowest in multiple sclerosis patients.

The cDNA was synthesized by means of template-switch 5'RACE, which was carried out with 10-nucleotide random UMIs. The authors obtained over 160 million TCR-beta sequences from 15-18 subjects per sequencing run. TCRdb analysed the 5' RACE reads with MiXCR anew, one entry per CDR3 protein. The table includes roughly 74,000 distinct CDR3 sequences, around 5.5% detected once. The sample consisted of PBMCs. The chain recombines TRBV7-6 with TRBJ2-1, with 11 bases fitting TRBD2. The receptor's source is a man younger than 30 with multiple sclerosis. CDR3 sequence reads: CASSLRMTSGAFSSYNEQFF. CDR3 in DNA: TGTGCCAGCAGCTTAAGGATGACTAGCGGGGCGTTTAGCTCCTACAATGAGCAGTTCTTC.